The clone carrying this TCR beta chain turned up a few times. Data came from immunoSEQ multiplex PCR; TCRdb stores just in-frame clones and leaves some out. The data show some 150,000 clones, 90% to 95% seen once. The CDR3 extends over 15 amino acids. Germline CDR1 MNHEY, CDR2 SVGAGI. V was clipped by 6 bases and J by 0 bases, with 13 bases between them. This entry is derived from a study of control samples from healthy donors and cancer patients. The V gene is TRBV6-5, the J gene TRBJ2-3, with D perhaps TRBD1 (6 bases). The receptor was derived from a woman in her twenties or thirties in good health. Sequenced sample: blood. As DNA, the CDR3 is TGTGCCAGCAGCCGCACAGGGAAAAGCACAGATACGCAGTATTTT. Translation: CASSRTGKSTDTQYF.